Listed here are 30 T cell receptor beta chains from one sample, sequenced in a study of blood T cell repertoires in COVID-19. Produced via immunoSEQ multiplex PCR; TCRdb's table is partial and in-frame only. The sample holds about 130,000 clones, about nine tenths seen once. The specimen sequenced was peripheral blood. Every receptor here comes from a woman in her 70s with COVID-19, enrolled during active disease.

The sample holds one count of this clone. The chain uses TRBV5-1 and TRBJ2-2, with 8 bases matching TRBD2. Germline V gene lookup returns CDR1 SGHRS and CDR2 YFSETQ. V was pared by 0 bases and J by 6 bases, with 7 bases of the junction left unmatched. The CDR3 runs to 16 residues. The CDR3 nucleotides are TGCGCCAGCAGCTTGGACGGGGGGGCCCGTCCCGGGGAGCTGTTTTTT. Translating it yields CASSLDGGARPGELFF.

The gene calls are TRBV13 and TRBJ1-3; D not certain. The CDR3 runs 15 residues. Deletions cut 2 bases from V and 3 bases from J, with 11 bases between. The germline V gene encodes CDR1 PRHDT and CDR2 FYEKMQ (reference sequence). CDR3 protein: CASSLQASVGNTIYF. The DNA for the CDR3 is TGTGCCAGCAGCTTACAGGCCTCGGTTGGAAACACCATATATTTT.

V is TRBV5-1 and J is TRBJ2-7; D gene unclear. CDR1 is SGHRS and CDR2 is YFSETQ in the germline V gene. This CDR3 has 13 residues. Deletions cut 3 bases from V and 7 bases from J, with 14 bases between. Written as DNA, the CDR3 is TGCGCCAGCAGCTCAAACCTATTATTGGAGCAGTACTTC. As protein: CASSSNLLLEQYF.

This clone was counted a few times. The J gene is TRBJ1-5, the V gene TRBV28; TRBD1 is a possible D gene (5 bases). Germline lookup yields CDR1 MDHEN and CDR2 SYDVKM. This CDR3 has 14 amino acids. V lost 1 base, J lost 4 bases, and 8 bases lay in between. CDR3 nucleotide sequence: TGTGCCAGCAGTTTATACCAGGGAAATCAGCCCCAGCATTTT. Translation gives CASSLYQGNQPQHF.

The chain is built from TRBV10-3 and TRBJ1-2; D remains unclear. Deletions cut 7 bases from V and 5 bases from J, with 14 bases between. The CDR3 sequence is 13 residues long. Germline V gene sequence: CDR1 ENHRY, CDR2 SYGVKD. The CDR3 region is CAITAEGRYGYTF. The DNA of the CDR3 is TGTGCCATCACTGCGGAAGGAAGATATGGCTACACCTTC.

The chain uses TRBV5-4 and TRBJ2-7, with 7 bases fitting TRBD2. Germline V gives CDR1 SGHNT, CDR2 YYREEE (reference sequence). This CDR3 is built from 16 residues. V was clipped by 4 bases and J by 2 bases; unmatched bases: 12. The CDR3 sequence: CASSRSVGGEPYEQYF. Here the CDR3 DNA reads TGTGCCAGCAGCCGTTCGGTGGGGGGGGAACCCTACGAGCAGTACTTC.

The gene calls are TRBV11-2 and TRBJ2-7; 8 nucleotides align to TRBD1. The V gene's germline CDR1 is SGHAT and CDR2 FQNNGV. Losses at the gene ends were 3 bases for V and 6 bases for J; bases not matched to a gene: 13. CDR3 length equals 16 residues. The CDR3: CASSLEPGTGLFEQYF. DNA of the CDR3: TGTGCCAGCAGCTTGGAACCCGGGACAGGTTTATTCGAGCAGTACTTC.

The CDR3 coding sequence is TGTGCCAGTAGTATGAGTTCAGGGAAGATGGGGAATTCACCCCTCCACTTT. Amino acids: CASSMSSGKMGNSPLHF. V usage is TRBV19 and J usage is TRBJ1-6; D may be TRBD1 (5 bases). The V gene lost 3 bases and the J gene lost 7 bases, with 19 bases spanning the gap. The germline V gene has CDR1 LNHDA and CDR2 SQIVND (reference sequence). The CDR3 contains 17 residues.

The sample holds a few counts of this clone. The chain carries TRBV3-1 (or the pseudogene TRBV3-2) and TRBJ1-1; 9 bases match TRBD1. Looked up from germline, CDR1 is LGHDT and CDR2 is YNNKEL (reference sequence). The trim removed 5 bases at V and 1 base at J, leaving 5 bases unmatched. The CDR3 extends over 15 amino acids. CDR3: CASSLGQGRNTEAFF. The CDR3 DNA follows: TGTGCCAGCAGCTTGGGACAGGGCCGGAACACTGAAGCTTTCTTT.

The rearrangement uses TRBV2 and TRBJ1-5, with 7 bases lining up with TRBD1. The junction had 6 bases not matched to a gene; V was cut back by 6 bases and J by 4 bases. The germline CDR1 and CDR2 sequences are SNHLY and FYNNEI. The CDR3 totals 14 residues. CDR3 residues: CASSDGTANQPQHF. In DNA, the CDR3 is TGTGCCAGCAGCGACGGGACAGCAAATCAGCCCCAGCATTTT.

The genes are TRBV5-1 and TRBJ1-4; D not certain. Germline V gene data show CDR1 as SGHRS and CDR2 as YFSETQ. Trimming pared 4 bases from V and 0 bases from J, leaving 10 bases between. The CDR3 contains 15 residues. The CDR3 reads CASSPYSATNEKLFF. The CDR3 DNA reads as TGCGCCAGCAGCCCGTACAGTGCAACTAATGAAAAACTGTTTTTT.

The V gene is TRBV19, the J gene TRBJ1-5; 7 bases are shared with TRBD1. CDR1 and CDR2 from the germline V gene are LNHDA and SQIVND (reference sequence). This CDR3 is built from 14 residues. V gave up 7 bases and J gave up 7 bases; unmatched junction bases: 10. CDR3 DNA sequence: TGTGCCAGTACCGGTCGGACAGGATTACAGCCCCAGCATTTT. Amino acids: CASTGRTGLQPQHF.

The CDR3 DNA reads as TGTGCCTCCGGGGAGGGAAACTATGGCTACACCTTC. Its protein product is CASGEGNYGYTF. V is TRBV3-1 (or the pseudogene TRBV3-2) and J is TRBJ1-2, with D unresolved. The CDR3 runs to 12 residues. Trimming took 11 bases from V and 2 from J, leaving 12 bases between them. Per germline, CDR1 LGHDT and CDR2 YNNKEL (reference sequence).

This clone was recorded only once. This chain links TRBV5-1 with TRBJ2-7, with 9 positions matching TRBD1. Trimming at V came to 4 bases and at J to 3 bases, leaving 11 bases not matched to a gene. From germline, CDR1 is SGHRS and CDR2 YFSETQ. The CDR3 covers 16 residues. CDR3 region: CASSIGQGRINYEQYF. In DNA form, the CDR3 reads TGCGCCAGCAGCATCGGACAGGGGCGAATCAACTACGAGCAGTACTTC.

The chain is built from TRBV27 and TRBJ1-1, with D possibly being TRBD1 (5 bases). Germline lookup yields CDR1 MNHEY and CDR2 SMNVEV (reference sequence). Between the trimmed V and J ends, which lost 7 bases and 3 bases, there was a span of 18 bases. This CDR3 region has 15 residues. The CDR3 protein is CASIGWGEKHTEAFF. The DNA of the CDR3 is TGTGCCAGCATTGGATGGGGGGAGAAGCACACTGAAGCTTTCTTT.

The chain recombines TRBV27 with TRBJ1-4; D gene ambiguous. Germline V gives CDR1 MNHEY, CDR2 SMNVEV (reference sequence). V was pared by 3 bases and J by 5 bases, with 7 bases between. CDR3 size: 13 residues. CDR3 region: CASSFRANEKLFF. DNA for the CDR3: TGTGCCAGCAGTTTCAGAGCGAATGAAAAACTGTTTTTT.

The chain has TRBV5-4 and TRBJ2-7, with 8 nucleotides matching TRBD2. V gave up 6 bases and J gave up 0 bases; unmatched junction bases: 2. The CDR3 spans 13 residues. Per the germline V gene, CDR1 is SGHNT and CDR2 is YYREEE (reference sequence). CDR3: CASKRGGSYEQYF. In nucleotides, the CDR3 is TGTGCCAGCAAACGGGGGGGCTCCTACGAGCAGTACTTC.

This chain joins TRBV7-8 and TRBJ2-2; D unclear. V gave up 4 bases and J gave up 6 bases, with 12 bases separating them. Germline V gives CDR1 SGHVS, CDR2 FQNEAQ. This CDR3 has 14 residues. CDR3 bases: TGTGCCAGCAGCTCCTCACTCCCCCCCGGGGAGCTGTTTTTT. It specifies CASSSSLPPGELFF. Filled out from reference TRBV7-8 and TRBJ2-2, the complete variable domain reads GAGVSQSPRYKVAKRGQDVALRCDPISGHVSLFWYQQALGQGPEFLTYFQNEAQLDKSGLPSDRFFAERPEGSVSTLKIQRTQQEDSAVYLCASSSSLPPGELFFGEGSRLTVL.

This rearrangement joins TRBV6-1 to TRBJ1-6; the D is unclear. Germline lookup yields CDR1 MNHNS and CDR2 SASEGT. V lost 6 bases, J lost 7 bases, and 13 bases lay in between. The CDR3 contains 14 residues. The CDR3 DNA sequence: TGTGCCAGCAGCCTTCGGCCGGGAAATTCACCCCTCCACTTT. Its translation is CASSLRPGNSPLHF.

The chain recombines TRBV27 with TRBJ2-6, with TRBD2 matching over 9 bases. V lost 7 bases to trimming and J lost 1 base; unmatched junction nucleotides: 14. This CDR3 has 19 amino acids. Per the germline V gene, CDR1 is MNHEY and CDR2 is SMNVEV (reference sequence). CDR3 sequence (DNA): TGTGCCAGCATTTTTAGGTGGCGGGGGGGCCTTTCTGGGGCCAACGTCCTGACTTTC. This sequence encodes CASIFRWRGGLSGANVLTF.

This chain links TRBV19 with TRBJ2-2, with 9 bases aligning to TRBD1. The J segment lost 7 bases and the V segment lost 4 bases, leaving 13 bases of the junction unmatched. The germline CDR1 and CDR2 sequences are LNHDA and SQIVND (reference sequence). The CDR3 covers 17 residues. The CDR3: CASSTSGTGNYGGELFF. CDR3 in DNA: TGTGCCAGTAGTACCTCCGGGACAGGGAATTACGGCGGGGAGCTGTTTTTT.

The chain couples TRBV19 to TRBJ2-3; TRBD2 is a possible D gene (5 bases). The germline V gene encodes CDR1 LNHDA and CDR2 SQIVND (reference sequence). The CDR3 totals 16 residues. V was pared by 7 bases and J by 1 base, with 18 bases between. The CDR3 loop is CASTYSMDLGTDTQYF. The CDR3 nucleotides read TGTGCCAGTACCTATAGCATGGACTTGGGCACAGATACGCAGTATTTT.

The rearrangement links TRBV6-2 or TRBV6-3 to TRBJ1-1, with D hard to call. V was clipped by 6 bases and J by 6 bases, with 8 bases between them. Germline CDR1 and CDR2: MNHEY and SVGEGT. CDR3 length: 11 residues. The CDR3 loop reads CASSQGAEAFF. In DNA form, the CDR3 reads TGTGCCAGCAGCCAAGGAGCTGAAGCTTTCTTT.

This rearrangement joins TRBV2 to TRBJ1-5; D unresolved. CDR3 length: 15 residues. Trimming left V 6 bases short and J 3 bases short, with 15 bases between. From germline, CDR1 is SNHLY and CDR2 FYNNEI. DNA for the CDR3: TGTGCCAGCAGCGCCTGGTCGGGTTCCAATCAGCCCCAGCATTTT. Translation: CASSAWSGSNQPQHF.

This clone was counted only a few times. V is TRBV7-8 and J is TRBJ2-7, with 10 bases that match TRBD2. The CDR3 covers 18 residues. CDR1 is SGHVS, CDR2 FQNEAQ, per germline. The trim removed 0 bases at V and 4 bases at J, leaving 12 bases unmatched. This chain's CDR3 is CASSLAARLAGSRYEQYF. Here the CDR3 DNA reads TGTGCCAGCAGCTTAGCCGCTCGACTAGCGGGTTCTCGGTACGAGCAGTACTTC.

The chain links TRBV27 to TRBJ1-5; 7 bases are a match to TRBD1. CDR1 is MNHEY, CDR2 SMNVEV, per germline (reference sequence). This CDR3 region has 16 residues. Unmatched junction bases numbered 5, after V lost 3 bases and J lost 0 bases. CDR3 nucleotide sequence: TGTGCCAGCAGTTTCCGGGGACAGTATAGCAATCAGCCCCAGCATTTT. Translated, it gives CASSFRGQYSNQPQHF.

A single count supports this clone. The gene calls are TRBV6-5 and TRBJ2-5; D is undetermined. The V end was cut by 2 bases, the J end by 5 bases, with 3 bases between. The length of the CDR3 is 11 residues. Germline lookup yields CDR1 MNHEY and CDR2 SVGAGI. The CDR3 region is CASSYAETQYF. In DNA, the CDR3 is TGTGCCAGCAGTTACGCGGAGACCCAGTACTTC.

This chain joins TRBV10-3 and TRBJ1-6; the D is unclear. V lost 7 bases to trimming and J lost 5 bases, with 15 bases between them. The length of the CDR3 is 15 residues. Germline CDR1 is ENHRY and CDR2 is SYGVKD. Here the CDR3 reads CAIKKEAGDNSPLHF. The CDR3 DNA reads TGTGCCATCAAGAAGGAGGCAGGAGATAATTCACCCCTCCACTTT.

The J gene is TRBJ2-2, the V gene TRBV2, with a tentative D call TRBD2 (7 bases). The CDR3 consists of 13 residues. Germline CDR1 SNHLY, CDR2 FYNNEI. Trimming shortened V by 6 bases and J by 4 bases, and 9 bases separated the two germline ends. CDR3 residues: CASSGGLTGELFF. CDR3 DNA sequence: TGTGCCAGCAGCGGGGGGCTCACCGGGGAGCTGTTTTTT.

This clone was seen only once. V is TRBV5-1 and J is TRBJ2-1; 10 nucleotides line up with TRBD2. Germline V lookup: CDR1 SGHRS, CDR2 YFSETQ. With 4 bases clipped from V and 10 bases from J, the junction kept 14 bases outside the gene matches. The CDR3 covers 16 residues. The CDR3, as DNA: TGCGCCAGCAGCCTGCCAATAGCGGGGGGCCTCAGGGAGCAGTTCTTC. Amino acids: CASSLPIAGGLREQFF. Full variable domain (remainder filled in from reference TRBV5-1 and TRBJ2-1): KAGVTQTPRYLIKTRGQQVTLSCSPISGHRSVSWYQQTPGQGLQFLFEYFSETQRNKGNFPGRFSGRQFSNSRSEMNVSTLELGDSALYLCASSLPIAGGLREQFFGPGTRLTVL.